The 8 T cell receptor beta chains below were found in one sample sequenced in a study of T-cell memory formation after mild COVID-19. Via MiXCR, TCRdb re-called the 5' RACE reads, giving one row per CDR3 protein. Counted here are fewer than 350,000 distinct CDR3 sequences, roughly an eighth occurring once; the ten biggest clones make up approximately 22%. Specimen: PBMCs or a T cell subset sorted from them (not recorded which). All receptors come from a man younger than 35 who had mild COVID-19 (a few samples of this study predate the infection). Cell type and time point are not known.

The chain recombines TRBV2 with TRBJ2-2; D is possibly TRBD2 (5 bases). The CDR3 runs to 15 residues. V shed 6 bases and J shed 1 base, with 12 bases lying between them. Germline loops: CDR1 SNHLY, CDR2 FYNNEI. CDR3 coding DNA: TGTGCCAGCAGAGGACTCGGACGGAACACCGGGGAGCTGTTTTTT. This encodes CASRGLGRNTGELFF.

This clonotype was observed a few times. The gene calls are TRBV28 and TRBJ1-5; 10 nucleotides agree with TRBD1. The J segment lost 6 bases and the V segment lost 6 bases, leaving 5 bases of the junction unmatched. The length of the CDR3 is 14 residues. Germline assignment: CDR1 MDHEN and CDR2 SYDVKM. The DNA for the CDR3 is TGTGCCAGCAGGGCCGGGACAGGGGTTCAGCCCCAGCATTTT. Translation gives CASRAGTGVQPQHF.

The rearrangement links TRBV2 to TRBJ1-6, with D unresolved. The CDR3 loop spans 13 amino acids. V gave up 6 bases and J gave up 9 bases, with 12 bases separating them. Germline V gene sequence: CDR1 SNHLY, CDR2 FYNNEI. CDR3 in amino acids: CASREYPGSPLHF. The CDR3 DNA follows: TGTGCCAGCAGGGAATACCCTGGTTCACCCCTCCACTTT.

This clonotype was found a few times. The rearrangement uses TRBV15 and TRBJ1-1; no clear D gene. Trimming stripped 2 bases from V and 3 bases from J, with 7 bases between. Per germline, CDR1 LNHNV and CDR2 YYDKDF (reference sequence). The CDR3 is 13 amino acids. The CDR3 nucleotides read TGTGCCACCAGCAGAAATAGTTACACTGAAGCTTTCTTT. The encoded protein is CATSRNSYTEAFF.

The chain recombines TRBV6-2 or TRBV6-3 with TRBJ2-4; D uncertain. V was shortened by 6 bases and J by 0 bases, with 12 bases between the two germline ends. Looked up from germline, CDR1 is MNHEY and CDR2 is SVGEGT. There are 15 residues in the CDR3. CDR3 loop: CASSSLTRAKNIQYF. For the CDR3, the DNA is TGTGCCAGCAGCTCCCTGACAAGAGCCAAAAACATTCAGTACTTC.

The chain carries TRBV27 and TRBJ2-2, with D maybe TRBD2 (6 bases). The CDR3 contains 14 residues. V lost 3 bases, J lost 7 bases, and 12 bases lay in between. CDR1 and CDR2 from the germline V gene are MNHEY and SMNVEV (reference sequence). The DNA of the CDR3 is TGTGCCAGCAGTTTGTCGGGACTCGGCGGGGAGCTGTTTTTT. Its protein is CASSLSGLGGELFF.

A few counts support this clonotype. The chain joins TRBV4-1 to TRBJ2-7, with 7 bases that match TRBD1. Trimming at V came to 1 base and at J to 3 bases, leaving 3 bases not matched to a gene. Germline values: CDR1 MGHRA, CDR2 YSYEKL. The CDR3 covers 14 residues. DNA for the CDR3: TGCGCCAGCAGCCAAGGACAGGGTAGCTACGAGCAGTACGTC. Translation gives CASSQGQGSYEQYV.

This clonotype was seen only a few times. CDR3 DNA sequence: TGTGCCAGCGCACTTAGCGGAGACATACGCTACGAGCAGTACTTC. The encoded protein is CASALSGDIRYEQYF. The chain uses TRBV7-3 and TRBJ2-7; TRBD2 might be the D (6 bases). V was trimmed by 8 bases and J by 3 bases, leaving 20 bases between them. The CDR3 spans 15 residues. Per germline, CDR1 SGHTA and CDR2 FQGTGA.